One and the same sample provided the 17 T cell receptor beta chains below, sequenced in a study of cytomegalovirus exposure and HLA in healthy donors (dated by TCRdb to between 2016 and 2019). Preparation of the library involved the immunoSEQ multiplex PCR assay. The multiplex PCR relied on a mix of 60 forward primers for TCR Vbeta segments and 13 reverse primers for TCR Jbeta segments. What TCRdb holds here is the immuneACCESS table cut down to in-frame rearrangements. Part of the clones is not present; checked against another copy, under half of the missing clones reflect an unresolved V gene, and the others are unexplained. The sample table holds 110,000 or so clones, of which roughly four fifths were seen once. The ten top clones hold 2.5% of the sample. Sample: PBMCs. Receptor source: a woman younger than 35 in good health and CMV-seronegative.

CDR3 DNA sequence: TGTGCCAGCAGCTGGCGGACAGGGGGGGAAAAACTGTTTTTT. Translating gives CASSWRTGGEKLFF. The gene calls are TRBV7-2 and TRBJ1-4; 10 nucleotides line up with TRBD1. The CDR3 totals 14 residues. After removal of 4 bases from V and 8 bases from J, the junction contained 4 bases not matched to a gene. The V gene's germline CDR1 is SGHTA and CDR2 FQGNSA.

The V call is TRBV19, the J call TRBJ1-1, with TRBD1 matching 10 bases. Germline loops: CDR1 LNHDA, CDR2 SQIVND (reference sequence). The CDR3 contains 17 residues. With 3 bases clipped from V and 5 bases from J, the junction kept 12 bases outside the gene matches. In DNA form, the CDR3 reads TGTGCCAGTAGTATGGGAGGGACAGGGGCGAGGGGAACTGAAGCTTTCTTT. Protein: CASSMGGTGARGTEAFF.

The chain recombines TRBV5-5 with TRBJ1-5; no clear D. The germline CDR1 and CDR2 sequences are SGHKS and YYEKEE (reference sequence). Between the trimmed V and J ends, which lost 1 base and 3 bases, there was a span of 11 bases. The CDR3 runs 15 residues. The CDR3 nucleotides read TGTGCCAGCAGCTTGAGACTTTTAAACAATCAGCCCCAGCATTTT. This codes for CASSLRLLNNQPQHF.

This clone was seen more than once but under ten times. Here the CDR3 reads CASSFSQGAAGYEQYF. The CDR3 DNA reads as TGTGCCAGCAGTTTTTCCCAGGGGGCCGCGGGGTACGAGCAGTACTTC. The chain couples TRBV27 to TRBJ2-7; TRBD1 matches at 8 bases. This CDR3 region has 16 residues. V trimming: 3 bases; J trimming: 4 bases; junction bases outside the gene matches: 11. Germline V CDR1 and CDR2: MNHEY, SMNVEV (reference sequence).

This chain links TRBV5-6 with TRBJ1-2; 9 nucleotides line up with TRBD1. From germline, CDR1 is SGHDT and CDR2 YYEEEE. Losses at the gene ends were 1 base for V and 7 bases for J; bases not matched to a gene: 8. The CDR3 extends over 15 amino acids. The CDR3 DNA is TGTGCCAGCAGCTTGAGGGGACAGGGACCTCTTGGCTACACCTTC. Translating gives CASSLRGQGPLGYTF.

V is TRBV7-9 and J is TRBJ1-5; the match to TRBD1 covers 8 bases. CDR1 is SEHNR and CDR2 is FQNEAQ in the germline V gene (reference sequence). Trimming cost V 0 bases and J 3 bases; bases outside gene matches: 4. The length of the CDR3 is 16 residues. Written as DNA, the CDR3 is TGTGCCAGCAGCTTAGCCGGCAGGGGGCTCAATCAGCCCCAGCATTTT. It yields the protein CASSLAGRGLNQPQHF.

This clone was seen more than once but under ten times. The rearrangement uses TRBV5-1 and TRBJ2-3; TRBD2 aligns across 10 bases. Germline trimming cut 2 bases from V and 2 bases from J; bases unmatched to any gene: 8. Germline lookup yields CDR1 SGHRS and CDR2 YFSETQ. CDR3 length: 17 residues. The CDR3 region is CASSLLGTSAYTDTQYF. The CDR3 DNA reads as TGCGCCAGCAGCTTACTCGGGACTAGCGCTTACACAGATACGCAGTATTTT.

The J gene is TRBJ2-7, the V gene TRBV21-1; no DNA check was done on the table's D call, TRBD1. TRBV21-1 is deemed a pseudogene. This CDR3 is built from 16 residues. The CDR3 nucleotides are TGTGCCAGCAGCAATGGATCTTGGGACACTACCTACGAGCAGTACTTC. Translated, it gives CASSNGSWDTTYEQYF.

J is TRBJ2-3 and V is TRBV6-1; D possibly corresponds to TRBD2 (7 bases). Germline V lookup: CDR1 MNHNS, CDR2 SASEGT. Deletions cut 6 bases from V and 4 bases from J, with 14 bases between. The CDR3 sequence is 14 residues long. Written as DNA, the CDR3 is TGTGCCAGCAGCCTGGGGGAGGGGGCAGATACGCAGTATTTT. It specifies CASSLGEGADTQYF.

The chain carries TRBV6-6 and TRBJ1-4; D perhaps matches TRBD1 (6 bases). The V and J ends lost 6 bases and 3 bases respectively, with 11 bases between them. CDR3 length: 14 amino acids. Germline V gene sequence: CDR1 MNHNY, CDR2 SVGAGI (reference sequence). CDR3 protein: CASRRTDPNEKLFF. As DNA, the CDR3 is TGTGCCAGCAGGAGGACAGACCCTAATGAAAAACTGTTTTTT.

The V call is TRBV27, the J call TRBJ1-4; weak D call: TRBD1 (5 bases). Germline CDR1 reads MNHEY; CDR2 reads SMNVEV (reference sequence). The CDR3 has 19 residues. Trimming stripped 6 bases from V and 10 bases from J, with 33 bases between. The CDR3 DNA follows: TGTGCCAGCAGCTATAGCCCCAAACGTTCTGCACCTCAGGGCCCAAAACTGTTTTTT. Translation gives CASSYSPKRSAPQGPKLFF.

The chain recombines TRBV5-6 with TRBJ1-1; possible D gene TRBD1, 6 bases. CDR1 SGHDT and CDR2 YYEEEE come from the germline V gene. Trimming shortened V by 0 bases and J by 1 base, and 10 bases separated the two germline ends. The CDR3 length is 15 residues. This CDR3 reads CASSLAGTQNTEAFF. The CDR3 region has the DNA TGTGCCAGCAGCTTGGCAGGGACACAGAACACTGAAGCTTTCTTT. The full variable domain, in which reference TRBV5-6 and TRBJ1-1 provide the parts outside the CDR3, is DAGVTQSPTHLIKTRGQQVTLRCSPKSGHDTVSWYQQALGQGPQFIFQYYEEEERQRGNFPDRFSGHQFPNYSSELNVNALLLGDSALYLCASSLAGTQNTEAFFGQGTRLTVV.

The rearrangement uses TRBV19 and TRBJ1-5; D remains unclear. The V gene lost 6 bases and the J gene lost 6 bases, with 12 bases spanning the gap. Germline values: CDR1 LNHDA, CDR2 SQIVND (reference sequence). The CDR3 loop spans 13 amino acids. The CDR3 region is CASSSRSRQPQHF. Here the CDR3 DNA reads TGTGCCAGTAGCTCCAGGTCACGTCAGCCCCAGCATTTT.

The CDR3 spells CATADRGHTEAFF. CDR3 DNA sequence: TGTGCCACCGCGGACAGGGGGCACACTGAAGCTTTCTTT. This rearrangement joins TRBV19 to TRBJ1-1, with 11 positions matching TRBD1. Germline V lookup: CDR1 LNHDA, CDR2 SQIVND (reference sequence). J was trimmed by 3 bases and V by 10 bases; bases with no gene match: 4. The CDR3 extends over 13 amino acids.

This sequence joins TRBV5-1 and TRBJ2-5; 8 nucleotides align to TRBD1. Per the germline V gene, CDR1 is SGHRS and CDR2 is YFSETQ. The CDR3 has 15 residues. Trimming took 4 bases from V and 5 from J; bases not matched to a gene: 10. The CDR3 nucleotides read TGCGCCAGCAGCCAAATGACAGGGGCCCGGGAGACCCAGTACTTC. Translating it yields CASSQMTGARETQYF.

The rearrangement joins TRBV19 to TRBJ1-4; D is unclear. V was shortened by 2 bases and J by 0 bases, with 7 bases between the two germline ends. Germline lookup yields CDR1 LNHDA and CDR2 SQIVND (reference sequence). The CDR3 sequence is 15 residues long. Here the CDR3 DNA reads TGTGCCAGTAGTATATCCCCTGCAACTAATGAAAAACTGTTTTTT. Encoded protein: CASSISPATNEKLFF.

This clone occurred once. J is TRBJ2-1 and V is TRBV2; D possibly corresponds to TRBD2 (5 bases). Trimming shortened V by 0 bases and J by 8 bases, and 8 bases separated the two germline ends. Germline V gives CDR1 SNHLY, CDR2 FYNNEI. The CDR3 runs to 13 residues. The DNA for the CDR3 is TGTGCCAGCAGTGAAGCGGGAGCCTATGAGCAGTTCTTC. This encodes CASSEAGAYEQFF. Combining the CDR3 with reference TRBV2 and TRBJ2-1 gives the whole variable domain EPEVTQTPSHQVTQMGQEVILRCVPISNHLYFYWYRQILGQKVEFLVSFYNNEISEKSEIFDDQFSVERPDGSNFTLKIRSTKLEDSAMYFCASSEAGAYEQFFGPGTRLTVL.